The 10 T cell receptor beta chains listed next were all sequenced from one sample in a study of OX40 agonist ivuxolimab in advanced cancers. Repertoires were generated with immunoSEQ multiplex PCR, while TCRdb's copy carries only in-frame clones and drops some. The sample consists of 73,000 or so clones, 80% to 85% of them appearing once. The sample was CD4+ or CD8+ T cells sorted from blood, taken in a trial of the OX40 agonist ivuxolimab. Source of these receptors: an adult with an advanced solid tumor such as melanoma, head and neck, liver or kidney cancer.

The J gene is TRBJ2-5, the V gene TRBV15; D not certain. Per the germline V gene, CDR1 is LNHNV and CDR2 is YYDKDF (reference sequence). The V gene lost 0 bases and the J gene lost 5 bases, with 13 bases spanning the gap. This CDR3 is 15 amino acids long. The CDR3: CATSRDRPGRETQYF. Here the CDR3 DNA reads TGTGCCACCAGCAGAGATCGCCCGGGCAGGGAGACCCAGTACTTC.

The gene calls are TRBV6-5 and TRBJ1-1; perhaps TRBD1 as D (5 bases). V was clipped by 6 bases and J by 4 bases, with 12 bases between them. Germline-derived CDR1 and CDR2 are MNHEY and SVGAGI. The CDR3 contains 13 residues. The CDR3: CASRITGSTEAFF. CDR3 nucleotide sequence: TGTGCCAGCAGAATAACAGGTAGCACTGAAGCTTTCTTT.

The J gene is TRBJ2-7, the V gene TRBV12-5; 7 nucleotides align to TRBD1. J gave up 2 bases and V 5 bases, and 6 bases lay outside the gene matches. Germline loops: CDR1 LGHNT, CDR2 FRNRAP. There are 14 residues in the CDR3. The CDR3 here is CASGKGQKPYEQYF. The CDR3 bases are TGTGCTAGTGGTAAGGGACAGAAACCCTACGAGCAGTACTTC.

This sequence joins TRBV18 and TRBJ1-5, with a possible D match to TRBD1 (6 bases). Per germline, CDR1 KGHSH and CDR2 LQKENI. Trimming took off 5 bases at V and 5 bases at J, with 10 bases between the two ends. This CDR3 spans 13 amino acids. The DNA for the CDR3 is TGTGCCAGCTCAGGGGCAGGGGATCAGCCCCAGCATTTT. This codes for CASSGAGDQPQHF. Full variable domain (rest looked up from reference TRBV18 and TRBJ1-5): NAGVMQNPRHLVRRRGQEARLRCSPMKGHSHVYWYRQLPEEGLKFMVYLQKENIIDESGMPKERFSAEFPKEGPSILRIQQVVRGDSAAYFCASSGAGDQPQHFGDGTRLSIL.

The rearrangement joins TRBV5-4 to TRBJ2-3; D is tentatively TRBD1 or TRBD2 (5 bases each). The CDR3 extends over 15 amino acids. Germline CDR1 and CDR2: SGHNT and YYREEE (reference sequence). Deletions cut 2 bases from V and 0 bases from J, with 10 bases between. In DNA form, the CDR3 reads TGTGCCAGCAGCTTTGGGGGTGATAGCACAGATACGCAGTATTTT. Translated: CASSFGGDSTDTQYF.

The CDR3 is CASSETKGRGGNQPQHF. The DNA of the CDR3 is TGTGCCAGCAGTGAAACAAAGGGCAGGGGGGGCAATCAGCCCCAGCATTTT. The chain recombines TRBV6-1 with TRBJ1-5, with 7 bases aligning to TRBD1. The trim removed 2 bases at V and 2 bases at J, leaving 9 bases unmatched. CDR3 length equals 17 residues. CDR1 MNHNS and CDR2 SASEGT come from the germline V gene.

This chain joins TRBV6-4 and TRBJ2-3, with TRBD2 matching 10 bases. V trimming: 4 bases; J trimming: 3 bases; junction bases outside the gene matches: 7. The CDR3 sequence is 16 residues long. CDR1 and CDR2 (germline): MRHNA, SNTAGT. CDR3 sequence (DNA): TGTGCCAGCAGTGCAACTAGCGGGGCGATGACAGATACGCAGTATTTT. It translates to CASSATSGAMTDTQYF.

The CDR3 DNA is TGCGCCAGCAGCCCCGAGGGGGGGGCTGGCTACACCTTC. It is translated as CASSPEGGAGYTF. The gene calls are TRBV5-1 and TRBJ1-2, with D tentatively TRBD1 (6 bases). Germline V gene data show CDR1 as SGHRS and CDR2 as YFSETQ. The CDR3 consists of 13 residues. The ends were cut back, 4 bases at V and 7 bases at J, with 14 bases in the middle.

The V call is TRBV18, the J call TRBJ2-1; 7 positions match TRBD2. V lost 1 base, J lost 8 bases, and 5 bases stayed unmatched. The CDR3 contains 14 residues. The germline V gene has CDR1 KGHSH and CDR2 LQKENI. The CDR3 loop is CASSPRLAGDEQFF. The CDR3 DNA sequence: TGTGCCAGCTCACCACGACTAGCTGGCGATGAGCAGTTCTTC.

This chain uses TRBV15 with TRBJ2-1; 10 bases fit TRBD2. From germline, CDR1 is LNHNV and CDR2 YYDKDF (reference sequence). This CDR3 region has 16 residues. Trimming cost V 0 bases and J 14 bases; bases outside gene matches: 13. The CDR3 coding sequence is TGTGCCACCAGCAGAGATTCGGCTAGCGGGAGTGTCGTAAAGTTCTTC. Translation: CATSRDSASGSVVKFF.